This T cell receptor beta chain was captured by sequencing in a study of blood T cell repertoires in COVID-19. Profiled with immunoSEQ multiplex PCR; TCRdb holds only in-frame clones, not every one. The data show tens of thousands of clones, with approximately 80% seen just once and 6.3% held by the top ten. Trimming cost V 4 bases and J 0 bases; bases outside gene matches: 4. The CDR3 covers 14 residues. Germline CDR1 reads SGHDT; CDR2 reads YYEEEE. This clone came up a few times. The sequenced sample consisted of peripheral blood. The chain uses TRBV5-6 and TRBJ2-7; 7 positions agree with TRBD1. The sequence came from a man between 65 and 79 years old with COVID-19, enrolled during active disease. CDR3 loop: CASSGYRGSYEQYF. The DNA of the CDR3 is TGTGCCAGCAGCGGATACAGGGGCTCCTACGAGCAGTACTTC.